This T cell receptor beta chain originates from a study of post-analysis software for immune sequencing data. Across the study: Courses of disease covered relapsing-remitting, secondary progressive and progressive-relapsing multiple sclerosis.

Prepared TCR beta cDNA libraries contained unique molecular identifiers. TCRdb reprocessed the PCR reads via MiXCR and lists one record per CDR3 protein. The sample gives about 430,000 distinct CDR3 sequences, roughly 38% of which show up once; about 7.6% is in the top ten. Study outcomes and limitations: In patients, about 5 TRBV segments were more frequent than in controls, with TRBV5-6, TRBV5-1 and TRBV20-1 among them. Pronounced co-clustering by F measure was evident among identically batched samples. Controls had significantly higher normalized Chao1 diversity than multiple sclerosis patients.

The V gene's germline CDR1 is SGHRS and CDR2 YFSETQ. This CDR3 region has 14 residues. This clonotype was recorded once. Its antigen remains unknown. Germline is not matched at one junction end, which may reflect a read error. What was sequenced was blood. The chain has TRBV5-1 and TRBJ1-1; D is unclear. The sequence derives from a girl aged 2 to 9 with multiple sclerosis. CDR3 sequence (DNA): TGCGCCAACAGCTTGAAGGCTTTGAACACTGAAGCTTTCTTT. Translation gives CANSLKALNTEAFF.